These T cell receptor beta chains were read from a single sample in a study of glioma-infiltrating T cells after dendritic cell vaccination. The data were produced by immunoSEQ multiplex PCR, yet TCRdb's version contains in-frame clones alone and is incomplete. The table records some 30,000 clones, approximately 91% of them present only once. The material sequenced was blood, taken before dendritic cell vaccination. Receptors were obtained from a human donor with glioblastoma. Each CDR3 is given with its conserved first and last residue. A D gene is named only where the DNA matches it firmly. Some rows have no size entry. The others give once, few or many, or a class for an expanded clone.

clone_size d_call j_call v_call cdr3_aa cdr3_nt
. . TRBJ1-5 TRBV5-1 CASSLWGDGNQPQHF TGCGCCAGCAGCTTATGGGGAGACGGCAATCAGCCCCAGCATTTT
. TRBD1 TRBJ2-5 TRBV5-1 CASSWETGGQETQYF TGCGCCAGCAGCTGGGAGACAGGGGGCCAAGAGACCCAGTACTTC
. . TRBJ1-1 TRBV5-1 CASSSKYSGIPLRDGVTEAFF TGCGCCAGCAGCTCGAAATACTCCGGGATACCCCTACGGGATGGGGTCACTGAAGCTTTCTTT
few . TRBJ1-1 TRBV6-5 CASMPRPGLSDEAFF TGTGCCAGCATGCCGCGCCCCGGACTTTCCGACGAAGCTTTCTTT
. . TRBJ2-1 TRBV5-1 CASKGMGDQGSNEQFF TGCGCCAGCAAAGGTATGGGGGATCAGGGGTCCAATGAGCAGTTCTTC
. . TRBJ1-2 TRBV2 CAGRGIDYGYTF TGTGCCGGGCGGGGCATAGACTATGGCTACACCTTC
. . TRBJ2-7 TRBV20-1 CSARDPREQYF TGCAGTGCTAGAGATCCCAGGGAGCAGTACTTC
. TRBD1 TRBJ2-5 TRBV7-6 CASSSDRVETQYF TGTGCCAGCAGCTCGGACAGGGTAGAGACCCAGTACTTC
. . TRBJ1-6 TRBV6-5 CASSRLNSPLHF TGTGCCAGCAGCCGTCTTAATTCACCCCTCCACTTT
few TRBD1 TRBJ1-6 TRBV6-1 CASSEAGTGNSPLHF TGTGCCAGCAGTGAAGCGGGGACAGGTAATTCCCCCCTCCACTTT
. TRBD1 TRBJ1-5 TRBV2 CASSKTGVNQPQHF TGTGCCAGCAGTAAGACAGGGGTTAATCAGCCCCAGCATTTT
. TRBD1 TRBJ1-3 TRBV7-6 CASSPRTGSYGNTIYF TGTGCCAGCAGCCCCCGGACAGGGTCGTATGGAAACACCATATATTTT
. TRBD2 TRBJ2-1 TRBV20-1 CSAGRNNEQFF TGCAGTGCCGGGAGGAACAATGAGCAGTTCTTC
few TRBD2 TRBJ2-3 TRBV6-1 CASSDERGGTDTQYF TGTGCCAGCAGTGATGAGCGGGGGGGCACAGATACGCAGTATTTT
. . TRBJ1-5 TRBV4-1 CASSQDGGLGNQPQHF TGCGCCAGCAGCCAAGATGGGGGCCTAGGTAATCAGCCCCAGCATTTT
. . TRBJ1-2 TRBV14 CASSQTGAGYTF TGTGCCAGCAGCCAGACGGGAGCCGGCTACACCTTC
. . TRBJ1-1 TRBV5-1 CASSEQGLNTEAFF TGCGCCAGCAGCGAACAGGGCCTGAACACTGAAGCTTTCTTT
. TRBD1 TRBJ1-5 TRBV6-5 CASTGGQGAGQPQHF TGTGCCAGCACTGGAGGACAGGGGGCAGGTCAGCCCCAGCATTTT
. TRBD1 TRBJ2-2 TRBV4-1 CASSHPGQGSNTGELFF TGCGCCAGCAGCCACCCGGGACAGGGGTCGAACACCGGGGAGCTGTTTTTT
. TRBD1 TRBJ1-2 TRBV2 CASSTTGGRGYTF TGTGCCAGCAGTACCACAGGGGGCAGGGGCTACACCTTC
. . TRBJ2-7 TRBV7-2 CASSSPSLGNEQYF TGTGCCAGCAGCTCCCCTTCCCTAGGCAACGAGCAGTACTTC
. . TRBJ2-5 TRBV9 CASGPGQETQYF TGTGCCAGCGGGCCGGGACAAGAGACCCAGTACTTC
once TRBD2 TRBJ2-1 TRBV12-5 CASGSTSGGWDNEQFF TGTGCTAGTGGTTCCACTAGCGGGGGGTGGGACAATGAGCAGTTCTTC
. . TRBJ2-2 TRBV5-4 CASSSLGRPGELFF TGTGCCAGCAGCTCCTTGGGGAGGCCCGGGGAGCTGTTTTTT
. . TRBJ2-3 TRBV5-1 CASRGGGSSSTDTQYF TGCGCCAGCAGGGGGGGAGGAAGTTCTAGCACAGATACGCAGTATTTT
. . TRBJ1-2 TRBV11-2 CASSLVVPGVIYGYTF TGTGCCAGCAGCTTAGTAGTTCCGGGGGTAATCTATGGCTACACCTTC
once TRBD1 TRBJ2-7 TRBV5-8 CASSNRGQYEQYF TGTGCCAGCAGTAACAGGGGGCAGTACGAGCAGTACTTC
. . TRBJ1-1 TRBV6-6 CAILGHMNTEAFF TGTGCCATCCTGGGACATATGAACACTGAAGCTTTCTTT